The clone carrying this T cell receptor (beta chain) was seen a few times. Its antigen is unknown. As it was prepared, the TCRbeta library received unique molecular identifiers. TCRdb itself ran the PCR reads through MiXCR, one entry per CDR3 protein. The data show around 300,000 distinct CDR3 sequences, with less than 9.5% seen just once and over 7.5% held by the top ten. This entry belongs to a study of T-cell reconstitution after alpha-beta-depleted transplantation in children. General study findings and limits: Some patients' high day-60 TCRbeta diversity was traced to surviving recipient T cells and thymic progenitors. Several hundred expanded graft clones reportedly supplied alpha-beta T cells about two months after transplant. Hyperexpanded clones declined; after one year, newly produced T cells mostly supplied diversity.

Germline V gives CDR1 MNHEY, CDR2 SMNVEV (reference sequence). There are 15 residues in the CDR3. Trimming took off 2 bases at V and 4 bases at J, with 13 bases between the two ends. The chain joins TRBV27 to TRBJ2-3, with D perhaps TRBD1 or TRBD2 (6 bases each). The sequence was obtained from a female patient younger than 10 who had a stem cell transplant for Fanconi anemia, so the T cells may come from the graft donor. The sequencing here drew on peripheral blood, taken 360 days after TCRalphabeta/CD19-depleted stem cell transplant. Here the CDR3 reads CASSLVVGGPDTQYF. DNA for the CDR3: TGTGCCAGCAGTTTAGTGGTAGGGGGGCCAGATACGCAGTATTTT.